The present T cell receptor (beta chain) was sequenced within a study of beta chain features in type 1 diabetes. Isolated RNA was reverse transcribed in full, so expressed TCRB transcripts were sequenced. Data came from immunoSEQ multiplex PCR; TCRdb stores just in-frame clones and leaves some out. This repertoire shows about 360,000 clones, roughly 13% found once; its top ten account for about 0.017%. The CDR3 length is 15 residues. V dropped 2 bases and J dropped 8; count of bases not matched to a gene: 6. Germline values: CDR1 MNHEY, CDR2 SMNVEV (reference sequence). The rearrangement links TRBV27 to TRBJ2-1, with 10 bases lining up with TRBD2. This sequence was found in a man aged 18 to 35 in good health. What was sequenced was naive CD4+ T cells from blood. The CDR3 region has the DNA TGTGCCAGCAGTTTACTAGCGGGAGTTGTAGATGAGCAGTTCTTC. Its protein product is CASSLLAGVVDEQFF.